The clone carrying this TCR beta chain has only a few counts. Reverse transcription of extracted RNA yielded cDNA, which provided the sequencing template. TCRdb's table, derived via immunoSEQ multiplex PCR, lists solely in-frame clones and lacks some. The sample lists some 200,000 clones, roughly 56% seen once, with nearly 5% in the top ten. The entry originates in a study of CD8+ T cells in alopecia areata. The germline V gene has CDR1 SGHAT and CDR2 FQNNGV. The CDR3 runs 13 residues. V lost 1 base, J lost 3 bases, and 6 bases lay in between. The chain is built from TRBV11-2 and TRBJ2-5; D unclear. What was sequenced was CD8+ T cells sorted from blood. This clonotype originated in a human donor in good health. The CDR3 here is CASSLAAEETQYF. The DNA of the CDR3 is TGTGCCAGCAGCTTAGCTGCAGAAGAGACCCAGTACTTC.